This TCR beta chain was captured in a study of cytotoxic CD8 clonotypes in ibrutinib-treated CLL. Study as a whole: Timing of response sample collection was a median roughly twelve months after treatment start, with a range of 6 to 36. Points from the study as a whole: Baseline values of clonality outstripped age-matched healthy donors and followed circulating CD8+ T-cell counts.

V gave up 2 bases and J gave up 0 bases; unmatched junction bases: 4. Germline V gives CDR1 SQVTM, CDR2 ANQGSEA. The CDR3 sequence is 16 residues long. Depth targeted 1 in 200,000 to 1 in 1 million T cells, averaging about 9.2x coverage per clonotype. The repertoire was sequenced with immunoSEQ multiplex PCR; TCRdb's copy has only in-frame clones and lacks some. The data show more than 85,000 clones, around 73% seen once. This clone has only a few counts. Its antigen is unidentified. Cryopreserved PBMCs were the source of around 2 micrograms of genomic DNA, which went to TCR beta libraries. This chain connects TRBV29-1 to TRBJ1-6; 7 nucleotides match TRBD1. The material was PBMCs, obtained after 12 months of ibrutinib treatment. This TCR came from a human donor with chronic lymphocytic leukemia. The CDR3 DNA reads TGCAGCGTTGAAAAGGGACAGACCTCCTATAATTCACCCCTCCACTTT. Encoded protein: CSVEKGQTSYNSPLHF.